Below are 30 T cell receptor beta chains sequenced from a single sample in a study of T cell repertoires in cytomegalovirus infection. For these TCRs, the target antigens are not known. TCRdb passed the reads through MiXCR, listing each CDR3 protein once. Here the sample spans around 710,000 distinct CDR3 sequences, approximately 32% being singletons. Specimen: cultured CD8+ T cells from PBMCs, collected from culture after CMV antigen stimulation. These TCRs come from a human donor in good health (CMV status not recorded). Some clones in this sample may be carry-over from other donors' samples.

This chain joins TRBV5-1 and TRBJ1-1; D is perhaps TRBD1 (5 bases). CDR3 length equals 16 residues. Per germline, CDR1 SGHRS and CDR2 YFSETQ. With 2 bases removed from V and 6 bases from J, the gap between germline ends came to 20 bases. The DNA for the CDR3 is TGCGCCAGCAGCTTAAGGCCCGGGGGGGGGTTGGCTGAAGCTTTCTTT. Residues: CASSLRPGGGLAEAFF.

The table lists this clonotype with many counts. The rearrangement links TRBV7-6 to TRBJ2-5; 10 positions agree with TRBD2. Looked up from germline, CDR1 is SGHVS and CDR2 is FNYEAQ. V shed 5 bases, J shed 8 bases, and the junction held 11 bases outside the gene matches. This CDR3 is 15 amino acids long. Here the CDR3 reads CASSETSGASKTQYF. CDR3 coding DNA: TGTGCCAGCAGCGAAACTAGCGGGGCCTCCAAAACCCAGTACTTC.

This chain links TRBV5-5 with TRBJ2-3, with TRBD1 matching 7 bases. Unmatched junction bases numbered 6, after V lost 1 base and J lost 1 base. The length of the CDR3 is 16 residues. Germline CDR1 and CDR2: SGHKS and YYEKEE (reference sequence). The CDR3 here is CASSLMRQGGTDTQYF. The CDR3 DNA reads TGTGCCAGCAGCTTGATGCGACAGGGCGGCACAGATACGCAGTATTTT.

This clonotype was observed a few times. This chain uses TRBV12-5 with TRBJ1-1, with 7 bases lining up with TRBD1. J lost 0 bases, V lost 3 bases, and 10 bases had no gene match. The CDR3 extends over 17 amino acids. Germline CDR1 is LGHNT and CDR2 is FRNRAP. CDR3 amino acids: CASGFSPGQPMNTEAFF. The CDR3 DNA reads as TGTGCTAGTGGTTTTTCCCCGGGACAGCCCATGAACACTGAAGCTTTCTTT.

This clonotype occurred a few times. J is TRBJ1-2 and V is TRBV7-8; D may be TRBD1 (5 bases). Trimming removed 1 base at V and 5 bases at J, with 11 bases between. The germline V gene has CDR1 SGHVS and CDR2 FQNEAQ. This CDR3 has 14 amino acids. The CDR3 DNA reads TGTGCCAGCAGCTTAGTGGGACCCTCTTATGGCTACACCTTC. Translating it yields CASSLVGPSYGYTF.

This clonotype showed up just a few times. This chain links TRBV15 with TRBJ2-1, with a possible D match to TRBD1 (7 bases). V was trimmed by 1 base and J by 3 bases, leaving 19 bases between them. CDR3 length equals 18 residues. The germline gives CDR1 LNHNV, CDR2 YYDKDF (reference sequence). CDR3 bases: TGTGCCACCAGCAGAGCCAGGAGGGGGCCGAACTACTACAATGAGCAGTTCTTC. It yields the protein CATSRARRGPNYYNEQFF.

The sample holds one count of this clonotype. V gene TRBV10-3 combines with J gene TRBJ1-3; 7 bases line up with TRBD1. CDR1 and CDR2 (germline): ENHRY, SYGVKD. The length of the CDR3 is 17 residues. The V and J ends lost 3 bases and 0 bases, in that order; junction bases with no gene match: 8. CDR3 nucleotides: TGTGCCATCAGTGACCCTGGGACAGCCAGCTCTGGAAACACCATATATTTT. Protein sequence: CAISDPGTASSGNTIYF.

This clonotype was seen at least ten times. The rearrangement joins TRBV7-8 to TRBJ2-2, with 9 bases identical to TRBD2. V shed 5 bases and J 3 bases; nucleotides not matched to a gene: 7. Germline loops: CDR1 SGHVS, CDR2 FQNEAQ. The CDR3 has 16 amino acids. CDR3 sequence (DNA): TGTGCCAGCAGCCTCGTAGCGGGGGCCGACACCGGGGAGCTGTTTTTT. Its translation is CASSLVAGADTGELFF. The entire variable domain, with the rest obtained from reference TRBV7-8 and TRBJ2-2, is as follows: GAGVSQSPRYKVAKRGQDVALRCDPISGHVSLFWYQQALGQGPEFLTYFQNEAQLDKSGLPSDRFFAERPEGSVSTLKIQRTQQEDSAVYLCASSLVAGADTGELFFGEGSRLTVL.

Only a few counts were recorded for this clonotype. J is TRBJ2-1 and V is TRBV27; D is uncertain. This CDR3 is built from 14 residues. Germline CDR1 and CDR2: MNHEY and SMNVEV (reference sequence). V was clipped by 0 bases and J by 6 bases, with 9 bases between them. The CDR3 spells CASSLSLQTNEQFF. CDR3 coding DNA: TGTGCCAGCAGTTTATCGTTACAAACCAATGAGCAGTTCTTC.

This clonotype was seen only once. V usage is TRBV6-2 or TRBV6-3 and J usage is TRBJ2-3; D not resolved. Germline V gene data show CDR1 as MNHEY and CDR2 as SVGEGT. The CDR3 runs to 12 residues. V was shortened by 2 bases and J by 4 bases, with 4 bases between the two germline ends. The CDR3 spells CASSYDADTQYF. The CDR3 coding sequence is TGTGCCAGCAGTTACGATGCAGATACGCAGTATTTT.

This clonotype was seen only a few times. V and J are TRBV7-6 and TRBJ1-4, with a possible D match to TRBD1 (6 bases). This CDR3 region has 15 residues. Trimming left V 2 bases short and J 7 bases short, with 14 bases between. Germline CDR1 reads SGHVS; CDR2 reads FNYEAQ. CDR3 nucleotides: TGTGCCAGCAGCTTATCAGGGGAAGAGGGTGAAAAACTGTTTTTT. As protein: CASSLSGEEGEKLFF.

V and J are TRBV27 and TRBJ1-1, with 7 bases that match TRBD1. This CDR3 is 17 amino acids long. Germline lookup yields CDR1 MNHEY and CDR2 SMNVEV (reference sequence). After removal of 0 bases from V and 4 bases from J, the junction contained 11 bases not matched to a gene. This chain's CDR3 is CASSLSAVTGHGTEAFF. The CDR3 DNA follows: TGTGCCAGCAGTTTATCTGCGGTGACAGGGCACGGCACTGAAGCTTTCTTT.

The CDR3 protein is CASTGQSNQPQHF. The DNA for the CDR3 is TGTGCCAGCACCGGACAGAGCAATCAGCCCCAGCATTTT. The chain carries TRBV28 and TRBJ1-5; TRBD1 is a possible D gene (6 bases). Germline CDR1 and CDR2: MDHEN and SYDVKM. This CDR3 comprises 13 residues. V dropped 7 bases and J dropped 1 base, with 8 bases sitting between them.

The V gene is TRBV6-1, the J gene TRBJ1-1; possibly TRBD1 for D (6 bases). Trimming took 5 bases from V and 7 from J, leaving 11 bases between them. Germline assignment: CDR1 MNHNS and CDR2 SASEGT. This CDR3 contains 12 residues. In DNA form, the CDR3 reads TGTGCCAGCAGTCAGGACAGCTATGAAGCTTTCTTT. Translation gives CASSQDSYEAFF.

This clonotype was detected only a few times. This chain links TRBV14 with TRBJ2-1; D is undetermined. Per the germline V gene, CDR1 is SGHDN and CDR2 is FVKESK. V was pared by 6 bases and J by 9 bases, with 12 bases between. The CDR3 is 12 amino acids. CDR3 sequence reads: CASSPGALEQFF. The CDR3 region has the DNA TGTGCCAGCAGTCCAGGCGCCCTTGAGCAGTTCTTC.

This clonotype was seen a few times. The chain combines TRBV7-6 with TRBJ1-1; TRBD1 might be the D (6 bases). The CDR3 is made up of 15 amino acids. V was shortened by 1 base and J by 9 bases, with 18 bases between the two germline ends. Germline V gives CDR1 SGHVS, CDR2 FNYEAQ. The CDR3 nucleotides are TGTGCCAGCAGCTTAGAAAATAATCGGGGACACCAAGCTTTCTTT. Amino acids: CASSLENNRGHQAFF.

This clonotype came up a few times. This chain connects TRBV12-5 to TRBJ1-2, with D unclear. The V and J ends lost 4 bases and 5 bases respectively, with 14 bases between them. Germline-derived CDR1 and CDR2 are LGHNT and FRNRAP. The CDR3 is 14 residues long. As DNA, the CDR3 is TGTGCTAGTGGTTCCCCAGCTGGTCCTTATGGCTACACCTTC. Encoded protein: CASGSPAGPYGYTF.

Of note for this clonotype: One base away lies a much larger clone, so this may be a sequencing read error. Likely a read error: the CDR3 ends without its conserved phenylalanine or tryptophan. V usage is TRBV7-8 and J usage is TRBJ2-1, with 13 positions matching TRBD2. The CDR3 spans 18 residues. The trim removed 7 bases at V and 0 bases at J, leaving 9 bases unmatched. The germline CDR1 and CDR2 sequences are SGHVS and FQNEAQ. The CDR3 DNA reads TGTGCCAGCACCCCTAGAGGACTAGCGGGGGTCTCCTACAATGAGCAGTTCTCC. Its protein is CASTPRGLAGVSYNEQFS.

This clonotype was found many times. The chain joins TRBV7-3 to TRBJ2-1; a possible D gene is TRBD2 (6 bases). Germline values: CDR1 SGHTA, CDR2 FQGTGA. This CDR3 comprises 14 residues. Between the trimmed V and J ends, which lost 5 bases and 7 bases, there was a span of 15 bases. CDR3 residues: CASSPSGVRNEQFF. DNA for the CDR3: TGTGCCAGCAGCCCCTCGGGGGTTCGGAATGAGCAGTTCTTC.

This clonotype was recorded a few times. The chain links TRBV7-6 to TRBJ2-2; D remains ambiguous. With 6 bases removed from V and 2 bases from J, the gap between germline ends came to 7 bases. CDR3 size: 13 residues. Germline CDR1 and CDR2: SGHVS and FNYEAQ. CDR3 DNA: TGTGCCAGCAGACAGCCAAACACCGGGGAGCTGTTTTTT. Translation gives CASRQPNTGELFF.

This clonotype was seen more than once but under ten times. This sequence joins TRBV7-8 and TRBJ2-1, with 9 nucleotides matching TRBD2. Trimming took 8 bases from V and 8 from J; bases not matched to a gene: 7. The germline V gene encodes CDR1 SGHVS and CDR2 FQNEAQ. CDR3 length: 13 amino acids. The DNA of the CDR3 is TGTGCCAGCGCCGGGACTAGCCGTGATGAGCAGTTCTTC. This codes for CASAGTSRDEQFF.

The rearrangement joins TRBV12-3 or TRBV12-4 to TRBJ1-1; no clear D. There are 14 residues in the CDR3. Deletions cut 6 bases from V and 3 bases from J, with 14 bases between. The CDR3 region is CASRDSWVDTEAFF. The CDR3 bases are TGTGCCAGCAGGGACTCCTGGGTGGACACTGAAGCTTTCTTT.

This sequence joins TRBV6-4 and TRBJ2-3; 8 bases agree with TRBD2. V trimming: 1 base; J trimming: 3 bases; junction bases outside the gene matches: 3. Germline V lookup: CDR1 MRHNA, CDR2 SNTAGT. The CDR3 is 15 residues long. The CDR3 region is CASSDFGGATDTQYF. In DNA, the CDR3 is TGTGCCAGCAGTGACTTCGGGGGGGCGACAGATACGCAGTATTTT.

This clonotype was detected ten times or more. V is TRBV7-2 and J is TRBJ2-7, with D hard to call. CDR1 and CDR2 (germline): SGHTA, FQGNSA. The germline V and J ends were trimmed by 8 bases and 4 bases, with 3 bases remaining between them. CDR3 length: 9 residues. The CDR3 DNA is TGTGCCAGCGGATACGAGCAGTACTTC. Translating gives CASGYEQYF.

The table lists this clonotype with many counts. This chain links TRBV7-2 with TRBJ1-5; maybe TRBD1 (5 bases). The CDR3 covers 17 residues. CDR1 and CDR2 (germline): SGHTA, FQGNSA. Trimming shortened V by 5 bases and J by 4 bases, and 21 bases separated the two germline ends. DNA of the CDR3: TGTGCCAGCAGCGACTATTCGATTGGGGGGATTAATCAGCCCCAGCATTTT. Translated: CASSDYSIGGINQPQHF.

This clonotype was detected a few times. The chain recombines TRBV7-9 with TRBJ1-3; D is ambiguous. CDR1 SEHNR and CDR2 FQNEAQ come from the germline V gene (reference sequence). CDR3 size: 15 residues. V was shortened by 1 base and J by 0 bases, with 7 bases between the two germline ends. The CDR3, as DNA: TGTGCCAGCAGCTTAGTAGGGTCCTCTGGAAACACCATATATTTT. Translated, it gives CASSLVGSSGNTIYF.

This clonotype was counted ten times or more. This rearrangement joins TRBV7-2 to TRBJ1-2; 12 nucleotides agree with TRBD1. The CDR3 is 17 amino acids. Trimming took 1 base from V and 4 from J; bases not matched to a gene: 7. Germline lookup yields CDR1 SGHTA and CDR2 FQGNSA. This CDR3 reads CASSLETGTGGLYGYTF. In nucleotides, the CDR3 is TGTGCCAGCAGCTTAGAGACCGGGACAGGGGGCCTCTATGGCTACACCTTC.

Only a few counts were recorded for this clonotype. The CDR3 loop reads CASSSLDREWNTEAFF. Written as DNA, the CDR3 is TGTGCCAGCAGTTCCTTGGACAGGGAGTGGAACACTGAAGCTTTCTTT. The V gene is TRBV27, the J gene TRBJ1-1; 8 bases are shared with TRBD1. With V trimmed by 4 bases and J by 1 base, 8 bases remained unmatched. The CDR3 consists of 16 residues. CDR1 and CDR2 (germline): MNHEY, SMNVEV (reference sequence).

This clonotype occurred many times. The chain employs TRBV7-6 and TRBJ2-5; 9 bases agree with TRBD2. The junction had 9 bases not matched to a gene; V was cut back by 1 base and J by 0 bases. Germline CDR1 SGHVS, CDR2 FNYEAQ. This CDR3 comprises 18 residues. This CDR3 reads CASSLVWASGAHQETQYF. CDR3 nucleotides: TGTGCCAGCAGCTTAGTCTGGGCTAGCGGGGCCCACCAAGAGACCCAGTACTTC.

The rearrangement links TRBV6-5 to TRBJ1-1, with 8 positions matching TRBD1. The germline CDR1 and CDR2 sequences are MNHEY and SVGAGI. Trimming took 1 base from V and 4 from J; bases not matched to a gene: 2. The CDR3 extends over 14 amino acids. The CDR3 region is CASSYLDRVTEAFF. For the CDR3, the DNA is TGTGCCAGCAGTTACTTGGACAGGGTCACTGAAGCTTTCTTT.